This T cell receptor (beta chain) was identified in a study of blood T cell repertoires in COVID-19. Study at large: COVID-19 samples collected from the United States, Italy and Spain covered acute and convalescent phases.

Authors' analysis steps: Researchers report that nucleated cell counts were estimated from reference gene primer amplification. Libraries were prepared by immunoSEQ multiplex PCR; TCRdb keeps only in-frame clonotypes and omits some of them. Clone size and the V and J calls come from that table; the DNA yielded D and trimming. The sample records 150,000 to 200,000 clones, around 84% being singletons. The sequenced material came from peripheral blood. This TCR was recovered from a human donor with acute or convalescent COVID-19. The donor label of this sample is uncertain.

The CDR3 nucleotides read TGTGCCAGCAGTCCCCTCGGGGGTTGGAACACTGAAGCTTTCTTT. Protein sequence: CASSPLGGWNTEAFF. The chain carries TRBV27 and TRBJ1-1; a weak D match, TRBD1 (5 bases). The ends were cut back, 5 bases at V and 1 base at J, with 14 bases in the middle. The length of the CDR3 is 15 residues. Germline V CDR1 and CDR2: MNHEY, SMNVEV (reference sequence).